Shown below are 19 T cell receptor beta chains from a single sample sequenced in a study of blood T cell repertoires in COVID-19. The data were produced by immunoSEQ multiplex PCR, yet TCRdb's version contains in-frame clones alone and is incomplete. The sample has about 220,000 clones, approximately 89% seen once. The sequenced sample was PBMCs or T cells enriched from blood (not recorded which). These receptors were collected from a woman between 40 and 55 years old with acute COVID-19.

The gene calls are TRBV19 and TRBJ1-4, with 7 bases aligning to TRBD1. Trimming took 6 bases from V and 4 from J; bases not matched to a gene: 5. CDR1 and CDR2 (germline): LNHDA, SQIVND (reference sequence). CDR3 length equals 14 residues. The CDR3 spells CASSLTGDNEKLFF. The DNA for the CDR3 is TGTGCCAGTAGCCTAACAGGGGATAATGAAAAACTGTTTTTT.

V is TRBV5-1 and J is TRBJ1-2; 8 bases fit TRBD1. Per the germline V gene, CDR1 is SGHRS and CDR2 is YFSETQ. This CDR3 contains 14 residues. J lost 7 bases, V lost 4 bases, and 9 bases had no gene match. CDR3 region: CASSAGTGVGGYTF. The CDR3 coding sequence is TGCGCCAGCAGCGCTGGGACAGGAGTAGGTGGCTACACCTTC.

The chain recombines TRBV2 with TRBJ1-6, with TRBD1 identical over 8 bases. Germline V gene data show CDR1 as SNHLY and CDR2 as FYNNEI. Germline trimming cut 5 bases from V and 0 bases from J; bases unmatched to any gene: 9. CDR3 length equals 18 residues. CDR3 in amino acids: CASSWGTGSSSYNSPLHF. DNA of the CDR3: TGTGCCAGCAGTTGGGGGACAGGATCCAGCTCCTATAATTCACCCCTCCACTTT.

The CDR3 DNA is TGTGCCAGCAGCTTAGGGACAGGGTCTGGAAACACCATATATTTT. Translated, it gives CASSLGTGSGNTIYF. The chain recombines TRBV7-9 with TRBJ1-3; 8 bases agree with TRBD1. Germline V CDR1 and CDR2: SEHNR, FQNEAQ (reference sequence). Trimming took 1 base from V and 1 from J; bases not matched to a gene: 0. The CDR3 runs to 15 residues.

Only a few counts were recorded for this clone. The chain couples TRBV18 to TRBJ2-5, with D possibly TRBD2 on 5 matching bases. Trimming took 6 bases from V and 4 from J, leaving 12 bases between them. CDR3 length: 13 amino acids. Germline CDR1 KGHSH, CDR2 LQKENI. In DNA, the CDR3 is TGTGCCAGCTCCCCCGGGATGGCAGAGACCCAGTACTTC. It is translated as CASSPGMAETQYF.

The chain links TRBV4-2 to TRBJ2-1, with 7 bases that match TRBD2. With 5 bases clipped from V and 0 bases from J, the junction kept 7 bases outside the gene matches. The CDR3 loop spans 16 amino acids. The germline CDR1 and CDR2 sequences are LGHNA and YNFKEQ. The CDR3 DNA reads as TGTGCCAGCAGCATAGACGGGGGGAGCTCCTACAATGAGCAGTTCTTC. This encodes CASSIDGGSSYNEQFF.

The J gene is TRBJ2-7, the V gene TRBV5-1; 12 nucleotides agree with TRBD2. The CDR3 is made up of 17 amino acids. J gave up 1 base and V 3 bases, and 8 bases lay outside the gene matches. Germline V gives CDR1 SGHRS, CDR2 YFSETQ. The DNA of the CDR3 is TGCGCCAGCAGCTGGCGGACCACTAGCGGGGGGTCCTACGAGCAGTACTTC. Translating it yields CASSWRTTSGGSYEQYF.

The rearrangement uses TRBV18 and TRBJ1-4, with D tentatively TRBD1 (6 bases). Trimming shortened V by 5 bases and J by 3 bases, and 16 bases separated the two germline ends. Germline-derived CDR1 and CDR2 are KGHSH and LQKENI. The CDR3 sequence is 16 residues long. In nucleotides, the CDR3 is TGTGCCAGCTCATCAATGCAGGGGTTGGCTAATGAAAAACTGTTTTTT. Translating it yields CASSSMQGLANEKLFF.

This clone was picked up many times. The V gene is TRBV23-1, the J gene TRBJ1-6; the D gene is possibly TRBD1 (6 bases). Being an ORF, TRBV23-1 has a function that is uncertain. The length of the CDR3 is 14 residues. Between the trimmed V and J ends, which lost 9 bases and 5 bases, there was a span of 14 bases. The CDR3 nucleotides are TGCGCCAGGTCAGGGGCCAAAAATAATTCACCCCTCCACTTT. Encoded protein: CARSGAKNNSPLHF.

The rearrangement joins TRBV10-3 to TRBJ2-7; TRBD1 aligns across 9 bases. The CDR3 covers 14 residues. The germline V gene encodes CDR1 ENHRY and CDR2 SYGVKD. After removal of 6 bases from V and 5 bases from J, the junction contained 8 bases not matched to a gene. CDR3 DNA: TGTGCCATCAGAGGCCCGGGACAGGGTCACGAGCAGTACTTC. It encodes CAIRGPGQGHEQYF.

This sequence joins TRBV2 and TRBJ1-1; D possibly corresponds to TRBD1 (6 bases). The CDR3 runs 13 residues. Deletions cut 7 bases from V and 1 base from J, with 10 bases between. Germline loops: CDR1 SNHLY, CDR2 FYNNEI. The CDR3 protein is CASMGHRNTEAFF. CDR3 coding DNA: TGTGCCAGCATGGGACACCGGAACACTGAAGCTTTCTTT.

This clone was seen only a few times. The chain has TRBV23-1 and TRBJ1-3; D remains unclear. TRBV23-1 is marked as an open reading frame, function uncertain. CDR3 length: 16 amino acids. Trimming took off 8 bases at V and 6 bases at J, with 23 bases between the two ends. The CDR3 region has the DNA TGCGCCAGCTACTCCGGGAGGGAAAAACTTATAAACACCATATATTTT. Translating gives CASYSGREKLINTIYF.

This clone was detected only a few times. The rearrangement links TRBV12-3 or TRBV12-4 to TRBJ1-1; 7 bases line up with TRBD1. The CDR3 totals 13 residues. V lost 1 base, J lost 5 bases, and 1 base stayed unmatched. The CDR3 sequence: CASSLVQGTEAFF. CDR3 DNA sequence: TGTGCCAGCAGTTTAGTACAGGGGACTGAAGCTTTCTTT.

This sequence joins TRBV3-1 (or the pseudogene TRBV3-2) and TRBJ2-5, with 12 bases lining up with TRBD2. Germline CDR1 LGHDT, CDR2 YNNKEL (reference sequence). The CDR3 length is 15 residues. With 2 bases clipped from V and 4 bases from J, the junction kept 2 bases outside the gene matches. In DNA form, the CDR3 reads TGTGCCAGCAGCCAACTAGCGGGGGGGCGAGAGACCCAGTACTTC. Translating it yields CASSQLAGGRETQYF.

The V gene is TRBV15, the J gene TRBJ1-1; a possible D gene is TRBD1 (5 bases). This CDR3 contains 16 residues. Germline V gives CDR1 LNHNV, CDR2 YYDKDF (reference sequence). The germline V and J ends were trimmed by 0 bases and 5 bases, with 16 bases remaining between them. The CDR3, as DNA: TGTGCCACCAGCAGAGATCAGGTAGCGGCAGGGACTGAAGCTTTCTTT. Encoded protein: CATSRDQVAAGTEAFF.

V and J are TRBV19 and TRBJ2-7; TRBD1 agrees at 7 bases. Germline V gives CDR1 LNHDA, CDR2 SQIVND (reference sequence). J gave up 3 bases and V 1 base, and 3 bases lay outside the gene matches. There are 14 residues in the CDR3. The CDR3 spells CASSIGGQYYEQYF. In DNA form, the CDR3 reads TGTGCCAGTAGTATAGGGGGACAGTACTACGAGCAGTACTTC. Combining the CDR3 with reference TRBV19 and TRBJ2-7 gives the whole variable domain DGGITQSPKYLFRKEGQNVTLSCEQNLNHDAMYWYRQDPGQGLRLIYYSQIVNDFQKGDIAEGYSVSREKKESFPLTVTSAQKNPTAFYLCASSIGGQYYEQYFGPGTRLTVT.

The chain joins TRBV5-6 to TRBJ1-2; TRBD1 matches at 7 bases. This CDR3 region has 15 residues. Germline CDR1 and CDR2: SGHDT and YYEEEE. The junction had 8 bases not matched to a gene; V was cut back by 3 bases and J by 3 bases. As DNA, the CDR3 is TGTGCCAGCAGCTCCGACAGGGAGGTCGACTATGGCTACACCTTC. Protein product: CASSSDREVDYGYTF.

This chain links TRBV3-1 (or the pseudogene TRBV3-2) with TRBJ2-1, with D tentatively TRBD2 (6 bases). V gave up 0 bases and J gave up 7 bases, with 25 bases separating them. CDR3 size: 19 residues. CDR1 and CDR2 from the germline V gene are LGHDT and YNNKEL (reference sequence). The CDR3 DNA is TGTGCCAGCAGCCAAGAACTATTTAGGACTCCTGTTGGGGGGAATGAGCAGTTCTTC. Translating it yields CASSQELFRTPVGGNEQFF.

The chain links TRBV4-3 to TRBJ2-3; a possible D gene is TRBD1 (6 bases). Between the trimmed V and J ends, which lost 2 bases and 5 bases, there was a span of 17 bases. CDR3 length: 16 residues. Germline V gene sequence: CDR1 LGHNA, CDR2 YSLEER. CDR3 protein: CASSQSASTQGDTQYF. The CDR3 region has the DNA TGCGCCAGCAGCCAATCGGCTTCTACACAGGGAGATACGCAGTATTTT.